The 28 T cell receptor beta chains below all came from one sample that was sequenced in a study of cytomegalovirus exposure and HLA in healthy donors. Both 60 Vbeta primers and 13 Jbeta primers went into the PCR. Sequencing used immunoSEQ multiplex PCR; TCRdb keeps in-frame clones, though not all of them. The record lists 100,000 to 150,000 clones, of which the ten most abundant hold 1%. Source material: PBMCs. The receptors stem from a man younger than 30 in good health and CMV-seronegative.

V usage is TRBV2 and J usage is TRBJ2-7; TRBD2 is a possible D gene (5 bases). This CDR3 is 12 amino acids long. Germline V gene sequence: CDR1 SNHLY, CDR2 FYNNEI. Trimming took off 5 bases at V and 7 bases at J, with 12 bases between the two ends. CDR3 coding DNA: TGTGCCAGCAGTAGTGGGCCGGGGGAGCAGTACTTC. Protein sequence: CASSSGPGEQYF.

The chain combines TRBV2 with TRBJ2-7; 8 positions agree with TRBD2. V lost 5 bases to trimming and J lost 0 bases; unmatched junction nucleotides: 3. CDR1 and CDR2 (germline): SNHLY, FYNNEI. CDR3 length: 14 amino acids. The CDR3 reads CASSKRGSSYEQYF. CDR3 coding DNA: TGTGCCAGCAGTAAGCGGGGGAGCTCCTACGAGCAGTACTTC.

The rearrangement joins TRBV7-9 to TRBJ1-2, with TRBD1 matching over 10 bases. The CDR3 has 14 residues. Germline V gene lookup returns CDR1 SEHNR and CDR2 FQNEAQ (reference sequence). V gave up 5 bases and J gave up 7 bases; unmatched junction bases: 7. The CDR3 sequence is CASSARQGASGYTF. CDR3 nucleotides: TGTGCCAGCAGCGCCCGACAGGGGGCCTCTGGCTACACCTTC.

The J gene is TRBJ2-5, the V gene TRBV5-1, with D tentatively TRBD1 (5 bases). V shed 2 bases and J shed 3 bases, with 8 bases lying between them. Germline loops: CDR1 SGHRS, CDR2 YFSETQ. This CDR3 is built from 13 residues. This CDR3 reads CASSLGVEETQYF. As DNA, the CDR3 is TGCGCCAGCAGCTTAGGGGTGGAAGAGACCCAGTACTTC.

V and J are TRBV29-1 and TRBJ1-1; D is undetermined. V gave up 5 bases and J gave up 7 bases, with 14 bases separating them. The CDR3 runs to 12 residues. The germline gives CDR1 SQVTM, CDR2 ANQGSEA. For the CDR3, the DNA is TGCAGCGTTCTGGGCAACCCGATTGAAGCTTTCTTT. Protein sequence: CSVLGNPIEAFF.

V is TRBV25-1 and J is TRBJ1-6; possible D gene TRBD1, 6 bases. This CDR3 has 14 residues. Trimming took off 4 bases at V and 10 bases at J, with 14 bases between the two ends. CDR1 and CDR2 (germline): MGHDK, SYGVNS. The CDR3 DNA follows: TGTGCCAGCAGTGTAACAGGGCGAGGATCACCCCTCCACTTT. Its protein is CASSVTGRGSPLHF.

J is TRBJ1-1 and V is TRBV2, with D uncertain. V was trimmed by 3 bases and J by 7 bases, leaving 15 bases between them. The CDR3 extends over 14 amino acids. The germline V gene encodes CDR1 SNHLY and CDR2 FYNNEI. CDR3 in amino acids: CASSESLPSIEAFF. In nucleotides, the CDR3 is TGTGCCAGCAGTGAGTCCCTACCGTCGATTGAAGCTTTCTTT.

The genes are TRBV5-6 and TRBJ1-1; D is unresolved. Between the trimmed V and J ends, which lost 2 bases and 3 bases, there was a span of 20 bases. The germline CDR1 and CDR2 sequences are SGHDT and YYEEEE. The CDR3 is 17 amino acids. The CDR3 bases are TGTGCCAGCAGCTTAGTTCCGGGATCCGGGAGGGACACTGAAGCTTTCTTT. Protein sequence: CASSLVPGSGRDTEAFF. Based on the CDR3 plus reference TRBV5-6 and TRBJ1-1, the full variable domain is DAGVTQSPTHLIKTRGQQVTLRCSPKSGHDTVSWYQQALGQGPQFIFQYYEEEERQRGNFPDRFSGHQFPNYSSELNVNALLLGDSALYLCASSLVPGSGRDTEAFFGQGTRLTVV.

The CDR3 is CASSPPSPGKDEQYF. The CDR3 DNA follows: TGTGCCAGCTCACCACCTAGCCCAGGGAAAGACGAGCAGTACTTC. This rearrangement joins TRBV18 to TRBJ2-5; the D gene is possibly TRBD1 (5 bases). Near its end, the DNA agrees better with TRBJ2-7, so the J call may be wrong. Per germline, CDR1 KGHSH and CDR2 LQKENI. The CDR3 sequence is 15 residues long.

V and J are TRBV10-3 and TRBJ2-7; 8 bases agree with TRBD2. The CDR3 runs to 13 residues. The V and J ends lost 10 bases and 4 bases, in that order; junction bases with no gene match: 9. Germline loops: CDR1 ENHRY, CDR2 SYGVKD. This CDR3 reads CASWRGADYEQYF. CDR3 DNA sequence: TGTGCCAGCTGGCGGGGGGCGGATTACGAGCAGTACTTC.

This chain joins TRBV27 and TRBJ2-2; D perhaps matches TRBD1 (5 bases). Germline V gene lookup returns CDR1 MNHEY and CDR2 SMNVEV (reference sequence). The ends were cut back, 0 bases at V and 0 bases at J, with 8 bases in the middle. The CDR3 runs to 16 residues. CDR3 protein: CASSLSRGTNTGELFF. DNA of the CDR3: TGTGCCAGCAGTTTATCTAGGGGAACGAACACCGGGGAGCTGTTTTTT.

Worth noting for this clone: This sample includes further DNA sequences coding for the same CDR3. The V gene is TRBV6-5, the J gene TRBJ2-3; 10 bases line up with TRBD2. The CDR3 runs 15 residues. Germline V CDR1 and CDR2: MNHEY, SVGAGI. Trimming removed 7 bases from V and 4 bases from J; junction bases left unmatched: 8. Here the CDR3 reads CASTRAGGRADTQYF. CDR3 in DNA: TGTGCCAGCACCCGAGCGGGGGGGCGAGCAGATACGCAGTATTTT.

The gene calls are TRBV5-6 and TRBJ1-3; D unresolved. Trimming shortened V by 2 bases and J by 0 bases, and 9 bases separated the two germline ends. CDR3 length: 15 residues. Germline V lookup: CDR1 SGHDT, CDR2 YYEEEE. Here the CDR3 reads CASSFDGGSGNTIYF. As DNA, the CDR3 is TGTGCCAGCAGCTTTGACGGCGGCTCTGGAAACACCATATATTTT.

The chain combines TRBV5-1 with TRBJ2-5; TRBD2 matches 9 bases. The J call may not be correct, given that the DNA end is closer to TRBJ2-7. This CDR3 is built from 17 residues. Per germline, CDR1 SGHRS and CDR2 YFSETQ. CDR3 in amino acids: CASSLDLAGARSYEQYF. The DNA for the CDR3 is TGCGCCAGCAGCTTGGATTTAGCGGGGGCCCGCTCCTACGAGCAGTACTTC.

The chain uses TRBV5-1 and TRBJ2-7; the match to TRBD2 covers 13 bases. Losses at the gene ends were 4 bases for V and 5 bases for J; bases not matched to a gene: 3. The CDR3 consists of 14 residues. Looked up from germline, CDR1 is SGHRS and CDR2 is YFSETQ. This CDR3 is CASSEGLAGNEQYF. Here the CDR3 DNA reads TGCGCCAGCAGCGAGGGACTAGCGGGGAACGAGCAGTACTTC.

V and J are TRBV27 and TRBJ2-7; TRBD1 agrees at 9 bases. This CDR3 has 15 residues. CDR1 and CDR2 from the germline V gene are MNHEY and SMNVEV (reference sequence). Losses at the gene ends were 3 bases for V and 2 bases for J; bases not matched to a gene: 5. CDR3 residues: CASSFSDRGPYEQYF. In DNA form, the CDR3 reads TGTGCCAGCAGTTTCTCGGACAGGGGCCCCTACGAGCAGTACTTC.

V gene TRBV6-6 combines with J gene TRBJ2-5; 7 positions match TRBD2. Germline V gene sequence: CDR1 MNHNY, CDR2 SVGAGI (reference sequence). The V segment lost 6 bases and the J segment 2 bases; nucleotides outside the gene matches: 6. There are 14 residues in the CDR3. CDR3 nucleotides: TGTGCCAGCAGGCAAACTAGCGCACAAGAGACCCAGTACTTC. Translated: CASRQTSAQETQYF.

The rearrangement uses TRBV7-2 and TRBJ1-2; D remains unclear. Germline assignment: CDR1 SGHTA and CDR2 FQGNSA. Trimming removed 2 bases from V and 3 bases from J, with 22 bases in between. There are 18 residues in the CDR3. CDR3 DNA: TGTGCCAGCAGCTTACAAGTTCAGGATTTGTCCGGTGACTATGGCTACACCTTC. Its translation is CASSLQVQDLSGDYGYTF.

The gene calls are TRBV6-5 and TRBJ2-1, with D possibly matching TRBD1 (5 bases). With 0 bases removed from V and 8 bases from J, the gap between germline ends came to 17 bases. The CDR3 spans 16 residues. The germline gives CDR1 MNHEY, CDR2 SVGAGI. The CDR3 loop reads CASSYSTGFPSDEQFF. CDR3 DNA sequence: TGTGCCAGCAGTTACTCTACAGGCTTCCCTTCCGATGAGCAGTTCTTC.

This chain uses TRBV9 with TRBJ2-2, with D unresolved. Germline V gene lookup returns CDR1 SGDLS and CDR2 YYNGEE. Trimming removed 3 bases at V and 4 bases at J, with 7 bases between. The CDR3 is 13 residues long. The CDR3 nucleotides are TGTGCCAGCAGCGCTCTCCTCACCGGGGAGCTGTTTTTT. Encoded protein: CASSALLTGELFF.

Here the CDR3 reads CASRATGNQPQHF. In DNA, the CDR3 is TGTGCCAGCAGGGCTACAGGCAATCAGCCCCAGCATTTT. V is TRBV6-1 and J is TRBJ1-5; D is unresolved. The CDR3 consists of 13 residues. With 6 bases removed from V and 2 bases from J, the gap between germline ends came to 8 bases. Germline V CDR1 and CDR2: MNHNS, SASEGT.

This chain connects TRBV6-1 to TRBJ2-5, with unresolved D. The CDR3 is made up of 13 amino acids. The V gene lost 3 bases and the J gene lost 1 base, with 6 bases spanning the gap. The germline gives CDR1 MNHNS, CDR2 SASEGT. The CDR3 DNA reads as TGTGCCAGCAGTGATTTACTCCAAGAGACCCAGTACTTC. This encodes CASSDLLQETQYF.

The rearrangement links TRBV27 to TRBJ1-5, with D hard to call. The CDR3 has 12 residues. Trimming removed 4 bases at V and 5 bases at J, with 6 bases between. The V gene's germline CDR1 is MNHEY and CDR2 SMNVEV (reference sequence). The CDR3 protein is CASSSPDQPQHF. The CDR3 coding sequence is TGTGCCAGCAGTTCTCCCGATCAGCCCCAGCATTTT.

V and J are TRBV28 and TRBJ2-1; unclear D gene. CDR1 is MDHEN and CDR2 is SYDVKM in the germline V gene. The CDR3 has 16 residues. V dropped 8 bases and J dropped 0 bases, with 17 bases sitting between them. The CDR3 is CASSTGAESSYNEQFF. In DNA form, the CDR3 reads TGTGCCAGCTCAACCGGTGCGGAGAGCTCCTACAATGAGCAGTTCTTC.

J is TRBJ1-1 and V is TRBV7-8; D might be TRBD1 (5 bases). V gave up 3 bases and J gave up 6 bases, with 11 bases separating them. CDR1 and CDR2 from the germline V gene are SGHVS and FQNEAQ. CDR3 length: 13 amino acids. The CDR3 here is CASSFPGGAEAFF. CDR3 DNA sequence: TGTGCCAGCAGCTTCCCCGGGGGGGCTGAAGCTTTCTTT. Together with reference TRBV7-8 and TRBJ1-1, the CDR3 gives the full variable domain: GAGVSQSPRYKVAKRGQDVALRCDPISGHVSLFWYQQALGQGPEFLTYFQNEAQLDKSGLPSDRFFAERPEGSVSTLKIQRTQQEDSAVYLCASSFPGGAEAFFGQGTRLTVV.

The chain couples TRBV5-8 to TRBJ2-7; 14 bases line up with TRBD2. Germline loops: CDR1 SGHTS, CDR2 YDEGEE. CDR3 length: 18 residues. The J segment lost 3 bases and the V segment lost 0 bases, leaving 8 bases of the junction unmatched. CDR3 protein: CASSLVRLAGGRVYEQYF. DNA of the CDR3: TGTGCCAGCAGCTTGGTTCGACTAGCGGGGGGGCGGGTCTACGAGCAGTACTTC.

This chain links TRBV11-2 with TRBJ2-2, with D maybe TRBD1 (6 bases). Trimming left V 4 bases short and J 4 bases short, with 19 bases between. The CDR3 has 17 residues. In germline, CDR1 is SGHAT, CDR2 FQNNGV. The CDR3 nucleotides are TGTGCCAGCAGCTCGCCAGCTACAGGGCCTCTCACCGGGGAGCTGTTTTTT. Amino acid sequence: CASSSPATGPLTGELFF. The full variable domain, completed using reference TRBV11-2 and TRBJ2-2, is EAGVAQSPRYKIIEKRQSVAFWCNPISGHATLYWYQQILGQGPKLLIQFQNNGVVDDSQLPKDRFSAERLKGVDSTLKIQPAKLEDSAVYLCASSSPATGPLTGELFFGEGSRLTVL.

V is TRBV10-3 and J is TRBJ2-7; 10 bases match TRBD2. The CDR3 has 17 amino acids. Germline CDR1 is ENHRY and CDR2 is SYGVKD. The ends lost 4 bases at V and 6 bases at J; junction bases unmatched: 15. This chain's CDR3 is CAISVSSGSLLAPEQYF. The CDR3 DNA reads TGTGCCATCAGTGTATCTAGCGGGAGTCTTCTGGCCCCCGAGCAGTACTTC.